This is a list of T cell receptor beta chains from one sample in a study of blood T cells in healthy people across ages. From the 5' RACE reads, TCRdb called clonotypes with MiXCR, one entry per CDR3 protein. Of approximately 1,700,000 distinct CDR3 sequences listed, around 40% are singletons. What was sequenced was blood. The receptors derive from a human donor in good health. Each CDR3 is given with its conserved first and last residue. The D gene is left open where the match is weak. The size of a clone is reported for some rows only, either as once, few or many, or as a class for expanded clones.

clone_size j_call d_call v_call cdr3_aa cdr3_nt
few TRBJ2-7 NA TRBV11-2 CASSVSELEQYF TGTGCCAGCAGCGTATCTGAGTTGGAGCAGTACTTC
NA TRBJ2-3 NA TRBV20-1 CSAREGALRGDTQYF TGCAGTGCTAGAGAAGGCGCTCTCCGTGGAGATACGCAGTATTTT
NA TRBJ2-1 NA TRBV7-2 CASSSPGSFEQFF TGTGCCAGCAGCTCCCCCGGGAGTTTTGAGCAGTTCTTC
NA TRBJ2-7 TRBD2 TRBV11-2 CASSTGLAVSYEQYF TGTGCCAGCAGCACGGGACTAGCGGTTTCCTACGAGCAGTACTTC
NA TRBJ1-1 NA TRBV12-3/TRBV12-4 CASSPSDSSHRFAFF TGTGCCAGCAGTCCCTCCGACAGCAGCCATCGGTTCGCTTTCTTT
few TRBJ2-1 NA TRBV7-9 CASSLKAVSHNEQFF TGTGCCAGCAGCTTGAAGGCAGTTTCCCACAATGAGCAGTTCTTC
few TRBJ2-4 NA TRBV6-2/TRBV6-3 CASTTDYSHEQYF TGTGCCAGCACCACGGATTATAGCCATGAGCAGTACTTC
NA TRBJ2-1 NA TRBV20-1 CSARNRVTYNEQFF TGCAGTGCAAGAAACAGGGTTACCTACAATGAGCAGTTCTTC
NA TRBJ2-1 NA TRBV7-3 CASSLGPGESGQFF TGTGCCAGCAGCTTGGGTCCCGGGGAGTCCGGGCAGTTCTTC
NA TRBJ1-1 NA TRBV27 CASSPIGVLTEAFF TGTGCCAGCAGTCCCATAGGGGTTTTGACTGAAGCTTTCTTT
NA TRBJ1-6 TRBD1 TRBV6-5 CASSYSKGGTENSPLHF TGTGCCAGCAGTTACTCGAAAGGGGGCACGGAAAATTCACCCCTCCACTTT
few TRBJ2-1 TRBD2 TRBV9 CASSVSGGGVINEQFF TGTGCCAGCAGCGTTAGCGGGGGGGGTGTTATAAATGAGCAGTTCTTC
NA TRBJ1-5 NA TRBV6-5 CASSQGRVRQPQHF TGTGCCAGCAGCCAGGGGAGGGTGCGACAGCCCCAGCATTTT
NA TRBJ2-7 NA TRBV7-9 CASSLEIRGYEQYF TGTGCCAGCAGCTTAGAGATAAGGGGGTACGAGCAGTACTTC
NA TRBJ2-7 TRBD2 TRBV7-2 CASSLVVQRETYEQYF TGTGCCAGCAGCTTAGTCGTACAGCGGGAGACCTACGAGCAGTACTTC
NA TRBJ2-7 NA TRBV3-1 CASSHYPADSSSYEQYF TGTGCCAGCAGCCACTACCCCGCGGATTCGAGCTCCTACGAGCAGTACTTC
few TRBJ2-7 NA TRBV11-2 CASTIGGHEQYF TGTGCCAGCACCATTGGGGGCCACGAGCAGTACTTC
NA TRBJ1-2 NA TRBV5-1 CASSGDSTSGGYTF NA
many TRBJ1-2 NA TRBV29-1 CSVEGGLAVLGYTF TGCAGCGTTGAAGGGGGTCTGGCAGTACTTGGCTACACCTTC
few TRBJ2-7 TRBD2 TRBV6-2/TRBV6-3 CASSPIAGGSYEQYF TGTGCCAGCAGCCCTATAGCGGGGGGCTCCTACGAGCAGTACTTC
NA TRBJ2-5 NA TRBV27 CASGRSQETQYF TGTGCCAGCGGAAGGTCCCAAGAGACCCAGTACTTC
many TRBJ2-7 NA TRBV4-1 CASSHSYRADYEQYF TGCGCCAGCAGCCACTCATACAGGGCAGACTACGAGCAGTACTTC
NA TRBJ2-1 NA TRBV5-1 CASSLGALGFWDEQFF TGCGCCAGCAGCTTGGGGGCCCTGGGGTTCTGGGATGAGCAGTTCTTC
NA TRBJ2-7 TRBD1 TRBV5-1 CASSLDGRGHSYEQYF TGCGCCAGCAGCTTGGACGGCAGGGGGCACTCCTACGAGCAGTACTTC
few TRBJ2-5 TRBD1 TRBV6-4 CASSSTGQGFNEQYF TGTGCCAGCAGTTCCACGGGACAGGGGTTCAATGAGCAGTACTTC
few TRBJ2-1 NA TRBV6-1 CASRLTGVNEQFF TGTGCCAGCAGGTTAACGGGGGTTAATGAGCAGTTCTTC
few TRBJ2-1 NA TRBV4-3 CASSQDVFNNEQFF TGCGCCAGCAGCCAAGATGTCTTCAACAATGAGCAGTTCTTC
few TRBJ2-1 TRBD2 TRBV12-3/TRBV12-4 CASRGVESNNEQFF TGTGCCAGCCGGGGGGTAGAAAGCAACAATGAGCAGTTCTTC
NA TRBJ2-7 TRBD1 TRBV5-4 CASSPVGTDASYEQYF TGTGCCAGCAGCCCTGTGGGGACAGACGCCTCCTACGAGCAGTACTTC
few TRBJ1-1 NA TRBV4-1 CASSQVTGQFEAFF TGCGCCAGCAGCCAAGTGACGGGGCAATTTGAAGCTTTCTTT
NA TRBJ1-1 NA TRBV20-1 CSASGGGDTEAFF TGCAGTGCATCCGGGGGCGGGGACACTGAAGCTTTCTTT
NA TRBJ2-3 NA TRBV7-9 CASSLGLRYTDTQYF TGTGCCAGCAGCTTAGGACTACGTTACACAGATACGCAGTATTTT
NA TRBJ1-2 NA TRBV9 CASSVGWVDYGYTF TGTGCCAGCAGCGTAGGGTGGGTAGACTATGGCTACACCTTC
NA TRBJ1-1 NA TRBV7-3 CASSLNDDAEAFF TGTGCCAGCAGCTTAAACGATGATGCTGAAGCTTTCTTT
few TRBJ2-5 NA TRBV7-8 CASTAGARQETQYF TGTGCCAGCACCGCCGGGGCGCGCCAAGAGACCCAGTACTTC
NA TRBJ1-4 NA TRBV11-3 CASSLDYGTNEKLFF TGTGCCAGCAGCTTAGATTACGGGACTAATGAAAAACTGTTTTTT
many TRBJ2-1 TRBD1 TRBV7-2 CASSLKRTGSWDEQFF TGTGCCAGCAGCTTAAAGCGGACAGGTTCTTGGGATGAGCAGTTCTTC
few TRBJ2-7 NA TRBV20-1 CSARDSSSVYEQYF TGCAGTGCTAGAGATAGTAGTAGCGTCTACGAGCAGTACTTC
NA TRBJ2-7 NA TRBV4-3 CASNQDAGSSSSYEQYF TGCGCCAGCAACCAAGATGCAGGCAGCTCCAGCTCCTACGAGCAGTACTTC
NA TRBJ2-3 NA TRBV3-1 CASSQVYLGRRGRTDTQYF TGTGCCAGCAGCCAAGTTTATCTTGGCCGGCGGGGGCGCACGGATACGCAGTATTTT
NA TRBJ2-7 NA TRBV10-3 CAISPLGAPNSYEQYF TGTGCCATCAGTCCCCTAGGGGCCCCAAACTCCTACGAGCAGTACTTC
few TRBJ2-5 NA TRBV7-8 CASITTARAGFSETQYF TGTGCCAGCATTACCACCGCTAGGGCAGGGTTTTCGGAGACCCAGTACTTC
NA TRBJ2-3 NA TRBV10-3 CAISGRGTDTRYF TGTGCCATCTCCGGGAGAGGGACAGATACGCGGTATTTT
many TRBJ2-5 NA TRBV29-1 CSVGGGKETQYF TGCAGCGTTGGAGGGGGGAAAGAGACCCAGTACTTC
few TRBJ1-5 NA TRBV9 CASSFPRQTDSNQPQHF TGTGCCAGCAGCTTTCCCCGACAAACCGATAGCAATCAGCCCCAGCATTTT
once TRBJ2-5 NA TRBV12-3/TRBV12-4 CASSELAGLEETQYF TGTGCCAGCAGTGAGTTGGCAGGGTTAGAAGAGACCCAGTACTTC
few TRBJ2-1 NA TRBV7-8 CASSLFSLSSYNEQFF TGTGCCAGCAGCTTATTTAGTCTTTCCTCCTACAATGAGCAGTTCTTC
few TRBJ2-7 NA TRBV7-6 CARNGGTRVGEQYF TGTGCCAGGAACGGAGGGACAAGGGTTGGCGAGCAGTACTTC
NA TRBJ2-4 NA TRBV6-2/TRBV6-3 CASNQNLVGDEQYF TGTGCCAGCAACCAGAATTTGGTTGGCGATGAGCAGTACTTC
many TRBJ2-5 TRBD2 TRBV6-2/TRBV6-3 CASSYFGTSGGSTQYF TGTGCCAGCAGTTACTTCGGGACTAGCGGGGGATCGACCCAGTACTTC